Listed below are T cell receptor beta chains from one sample, sequenced in a study of blood T cells in healthy people across ages. One entry per CDR3 protein, called by TCRdb with MiXCR from the 5' RACE reads. Found here are 700,000 to 950,000 distinct CDR3 sequences, 58% of them singletons; the top ten hold around 22%. The sequenced sample was blood. These receptors came from a man aged 25-40 years in good health. Both conserved end residues are part of each CDR3. D genes are given only for firm matches. A clone size is listed for some rows: how often the clone was seen (once, few, many), or a class if it is expanded.

j_call d_call v_call clone_size cdr3_nt cdr3_aa
TRBJ2-3 TRBD1 TRBV5-1 many TGCGCCAGCAGCTTGGGGCGGCAGGGGGTCACAACGCAGTATTTT CASSLGRQGVTTQYF
TRBJ2-1 TRBD1 TRBV5-1 . TGCGCCAGCAGCTTGTACCGGGGACAGGGGGCGGTTTACAATGAGCAGTTCTTC CASSLYRGQGAVYNEQFF
TRBJ2-3 . TRBV12-3/TRBV12-4 many TGTGCCAGCAGCATCACAGATACGCAGTATTTT CASSITDTQYF
TRBJ2-1 . TRBV12-3/TRBV12-4 few TGTGCCAGCAGTTCCAGGGGTGGTCGGTTCTTC CASSSRGGRFF
TRBJ1-5 . TRBV6-1 . TGTGCCAGCAGTGGCGGGTATCAGCCCCAGCATTTT CASSGGYQPQHF
TRBJ2-5 . TRBV30 . TGTGCCTGGAGTGTAGCAGAGACCCAGTACTTC CAWSVAETQYF
TRBJ2-1 . TRBV9 . TGTGCCAGCAGCGTAGCCAAGGGTCTAGCTTCGGGGGAGCAGTTCTTC CASSVAKGLASGEQFF
TRBJ2-1 . TRBV5-1 once TGCGCCAGCAGCTTGGAGGGGGGTACAATGAGGGAGCAGTTCTTC CASSLEGGTMREQFF
TRBJ2-5 TRBD1 TRBV29-1 . TGCAGCGTCCATCGGACAGGGGGCCTATTCGGGGAGACCCAGTACTTC CSVHRTGGLFGETQYF
TRBJ2-1 TRBD2 TRBV3-1 . TGTGCCAGCAGCCAGGTAAGGATGGCGGGGGGTAGGTACAATGAGCAGTTCTTC CASSQVRMAGGRYNEQFF
TRBJ2-7 TRBD2 TRBV7-2 . TGTGCCAGCAGCTCCTACCTAGCGGGCGAGCAGTACTTC CASSSYLAGEQYF
TRBJ2-5 . TRBV7-2 . TGTGCCAGCAACCCCCGGAGCGGGACCCAGTACTTC CASNPRSGTQYF
TRBJ2-7 TRBD2 TRBV27 . TGTGCCAGCAGCCAAAGCGGGAGATATCCCGAGCAGTACTTC CASSQSGRYPEQYF
TRBJ2-7 TRBD2 TRBV7-2 . TGTGCCAGCAGCTGGGCTCGACTAGCGGGGCCCCACGAGCAGTACTTC CASSWARLAGPHEQYF
TRBJ1-2 . TRBV4-2 . TGTGCCAGCAGCTCTTCTTCTGTTTTCGTTGACTATGGCTACACCTTC CASSSSSVFVDYGYTF
TRBJ2-7 . TRBV2 . TGTGCCAGCAAAGCTGGCGAGCAGTACTTC CASKAGEQYF
TRBJ1-2 . TRBV29-1 few TGCAGCGCCTACACAGGGAACTATGGCTACACCTTC CSAYTGNYGYTF
TRBJ2-2 TRBD2 TRBV2 once TGTGCCAGAACTAGCGGGGGGACCGGGGAGCTGTTTTTT CARTSGGTGELFF
TRBJ2-3 TRBD2 TRBV5-1 . TGCGCCAGCAACCCGCGGACTAGCGGGAGTTCAGATACGCAGTATTTT CASNPRTSGSSDTQYF
TRBJ2-7 . TRBV5-1 . TGCGCCAGCAGCTTAATGGGGACGGACTACAATGAGCAGTACTTC CASSLMGTDYNEQYF
TRBJ1-2 TRBD1 TRBV5-1 . TGCGCCAGCAGCTGGGACAGCTTCTATGGCTACACCTTC CASSWDSFYGYTF
TRBJ2-7 . TRBV27 few TGTGCCAGCAGTTCTTACCGTGGCGGCGAGCAGTACTTC CASSSYRGGEQYF
TRBJ1-2 TRBD1 TRBV6-5 . TGTGCCAGCAGTCAGGGACAGGGGATAGGTGGCTACACCTTC CASSQGQGIGGYTF
TRBJ2-5 . TRBV5-1 . TGCGCCAGCAGCCTGTTAGGGAATCGTAACGTGGAGACCCAGTACTTC CASSLLGNRNVETQYF
TRBJ2-1 TRBD2 TRBV20-1 . TGCAGTGCCCTGACTAGCGGGAGGGCCTACGAGCAGTTCTTC CSALTSGRAYEQFF
TRBJ2-3 . TRBV20-1 . TGCAGTGGGGAGGATGGAGCAAGTATGGCAGATACGCAGTATTTT CSGEDGASMADTQYF
TRBJ1-6 . TRBV3-1 . TGTGCCAGCAGCCAAGGGGGGGGACCCCTCCACTTT CASSQGGGPLHF
TRBJ2-7 TRBD1 TRBV4-3 few TGTGCCAGCAGCCAAGGGACAGGAGTAACCTACGAGCAGTACTTC CASSQGTGVTYEQYF
TRBJ2-1 . TRBV20-1 . TGCAGTGCTCAGGTCAATGAGCAGTTCTTC CSAQVNEQFF
TRBJ2-3 TRBD1 TRBV6-6 . TGTGCCTGTACGGGACAGCTCACAGATACGCAGTATTTT CACTGQLTDTQYF
TRBJ1-5 TRBD1 TRBV6-1 . TGTGCCAGCAGTGAACCCGCCGGGACAGGGAATCAGCCCCAGCATTTT CASSEPAGTGNQPQHF
TRBJ2-7 TRBD1 TRBV20-1 . TGCAGTGCTAGAGATAGACAGGGAGTGTACGAGCAGTACTTC CSARDRQGVYEQYF
TRBJ1-2 . TRBV27 . TGTGCCAGCGGAGGGCGTGGGGGACTCACTATTGGTGGCTACACCTTC CASGGRGGLTIGGYTF
TRBJ1-6 . TRBV7-2 . TGTGCCAGCAGCCACGAGACAGTACTTAATTCACCCCTCCACTTT CASSHETVLNSPLHF
TRBJ1-1 . TRBV7-9 . TGTGCCAGCAGCTTAGTTCAGGCGGGTGGCACTGAAGCTTTCTTT CASSLVQAGGTEAFF
TRBJ2-7 TRBD2 TRBV20-1 . TGCAGTGCTGCACAGCCCGGGGGGTCCTACGAGCAGTACTTC CSAAQPGGSYEQYF
TRBJ1-2 TRBD1 TRBV7-2 once TGTGCCAGCAGCTTCGGACAGGGCCACTATGGCTACACCTTC CASSFGQGHYGYTF
TRBJ2-4 TRBD2 TRBV4-2 few TGTGCCAGCAGCCAAGTTGGTCTAGCGGGAGATCCGGTTCAGTACTTC CASSQVGLAGDPVQYF
TRBJ2-7 TRBD2 TRBV27 once TGTGCCAGCAGTTTGGCGGGAGGGCAGGTCGAGCAGTACTTC CASSLAGGQVEQYF
TRBJ2-3 TRBD2 TRBV20-1 . TGCAGTGCTGCCGGGGGGAGCACAGATACGCAGTATTTT CSAAGGSTDTQYF
TRBJ2-1 TRBD2 TRBV24-1 . TGTGCCACCAGTGATCCTGACACAAGTTCCGGGACTAGCGGGTTCAATGAGCAGTTCTTC CATSDPDTSSGTSGFNEQFF
TRBJ1-2 TRBD1 TRBV7-9 . TGTGCCAGCAGCCGAGGGGGCGGAAACGGCTACACCTTC CASSRGGGNGYTF
TRBJ2-1 . TRBV11-2 . TGTGCCAGCAGCTTAGCTCTCTACAATGAGCAGTTCTTC CASSLALYNEQFF
TRBJ2-1 . TRBV28 . TGTGCCTCGGGGGTAGTTTATGAGCAGTTCTTC CASGVVYEQFF
TRBJ2-3 . TRBV18 . TGTGCCAGCTCACCAAGTGTTAATTCAGATACGCAGTATTTT CASSPSVNSDTQYF